This passage covers 3 T cell receptor beta chains from one sample sequenced in a study of cytomegalovirus exposure and HLA in healthy donors. Produced via immunoSEQ multiplex PCR; TCRdb's table is partial and in-frame only. This table has 100,000 to 150,000 clones, 89% appearing once. Sample: PBMCs. These receptor sequences come from a woman aged 18-29 years in good health and CMV-seronegative.

The chain links TRBV6-5 to TRBJ2-1; D remains ambiguous. The CDR3 contains 16 residues. Trimming removed 0 bases from V and 8 bases from J, with 17 bases in between. The V gene's germline CDR1 is MNHEY and CDR2 SVGAGI. DNA of the CDR3: TGTGCCAGCAGTTACTCGATGGCACGCCAGGCACATGAGCAGTTCTTC. The encoded protein is CASSYSMARQAHEQFF.

This clone occurred a few times. The chain has TRBV2 and TRBJ1-5, with 7 bases identical to TRBD1. CDR1 SNHLY and CDR2 FYNNEI come from the germline V gene. The J segment lost 4 bases and the V segment lost 6 bases, leaving 9 bases of the junction unmatched. The CDR3 is 15 amino acids. CDR3 nucleotides: TGTGCCAGCAGCCTACAGGGGAGGTCGAATCAGCCCCAGCATTTT. This encodes CASSLQGRSNQPQHF. The complete variable domain, with remaining parts taken from reference TRBV2 and TRBJ1-5, reads EPEVTQTPSHQVTQMGQEVILRCVPISNHLYFYWYRQILGQKVEFLVSFYNNEISEKSEIFDDQFSVERPDGSNFTLKIRSTKLEDSAMYFCASSLQGRSNQPQHFGDGTRLSIL.

V usage is TRBV6-5 and J usage is TRBJ1-1, with D hard to call. The CDR3 has 11 residues. Deletions cut 6 bases from V and 12 bases from J, with 14 bases between. Germline assignment: CDR1 MNHEY and CDR2 SVGAGI. The CDR3: CASSQNDNPFF. Here the CDR3 DNA reads TGTGCCAGCAGCCAGAACGACAACCCTTTCTTT.